This TCR beta chain was observed in a study of T cell repertoires in cytomegalovirus infection. The wider study: CMV infection and matching HLA type were both indicated by public TCR beta signatures. Study outcomes and limitations: Of the TCR beta families, the public ones yielded a cumulative frequency that identified carriers of CMV plus the relevant HLA.

This CDR3 spans 16 amino acids. In germline, CDR1 is SNHLY, CDR2 FYNNEI. The germline V and J ends were trimmed by 1 base and 8 bases, with 19 bases remaining between them. TCRdb called the reads again in MiXCR, with one record for every CDR3 protein. The data show 550,000 to 850,000 distinct CDR3 sequences, with about 33% seen just once and around a sixth held by the top ten. On this clonotype itself: Antigen specificity is unknown.

The sample in question was cultured PBMCs, obtained from culture after CMV antigen stimulation. This chain joins TRBV2 and TRBJ2-3; maybe TRBD2 (7 bases). The sequence derives from a human donor in good health (CMV status not recorded). Some clones in this sample may be carry-over from other donors' samples. The chain's CDR3 is CASSEGGGLIGPTQYF. CDR3 in DNA: TGTGCCAGCAGTGAAGGGGGGGGCCTAATCGGGCCTACGCAGTATTTT.